The clone carrying this TCR beta chain was picked up many times. The sample originates from a study of spatial heterogeneity in lung cancer. Study background: Beta-chain sequences were consistently detected more often than alpha-chain sequences.

TCRdb itself ran the 5' RACE reads through MiXCR, one entry per CDR3 protein. The sample consists of approximately 40,000 distinct CDR3 sequences, approximately 13% of them appearing once. Time point indicated: sample taken at primary tumor resection. Whole RNA, which was extracted from tumor, nontumor lung tissue or frozen PBMC, was sequenced without any cell sorting. Germline CDR1 SGHTA, CDR2 FQGTGA. V lost 3 bases to trimming and J lost 4 bases, with 8 bases between them. This CDR3 is 13 amino acids long. The chain recombines TRBV7-3 with TRBJ2-3; no definite D call. Sequences were derived from PBMCs, sampled at surgery. The TCR was taken from a male donor with early-stage non-small cell lung cancer. CDR3 in DNA: TGTGCCAGCAGCTTGTTTCGAGCAGATACGCAGTATTTT. Its translation: CASSLFRADTQYF.